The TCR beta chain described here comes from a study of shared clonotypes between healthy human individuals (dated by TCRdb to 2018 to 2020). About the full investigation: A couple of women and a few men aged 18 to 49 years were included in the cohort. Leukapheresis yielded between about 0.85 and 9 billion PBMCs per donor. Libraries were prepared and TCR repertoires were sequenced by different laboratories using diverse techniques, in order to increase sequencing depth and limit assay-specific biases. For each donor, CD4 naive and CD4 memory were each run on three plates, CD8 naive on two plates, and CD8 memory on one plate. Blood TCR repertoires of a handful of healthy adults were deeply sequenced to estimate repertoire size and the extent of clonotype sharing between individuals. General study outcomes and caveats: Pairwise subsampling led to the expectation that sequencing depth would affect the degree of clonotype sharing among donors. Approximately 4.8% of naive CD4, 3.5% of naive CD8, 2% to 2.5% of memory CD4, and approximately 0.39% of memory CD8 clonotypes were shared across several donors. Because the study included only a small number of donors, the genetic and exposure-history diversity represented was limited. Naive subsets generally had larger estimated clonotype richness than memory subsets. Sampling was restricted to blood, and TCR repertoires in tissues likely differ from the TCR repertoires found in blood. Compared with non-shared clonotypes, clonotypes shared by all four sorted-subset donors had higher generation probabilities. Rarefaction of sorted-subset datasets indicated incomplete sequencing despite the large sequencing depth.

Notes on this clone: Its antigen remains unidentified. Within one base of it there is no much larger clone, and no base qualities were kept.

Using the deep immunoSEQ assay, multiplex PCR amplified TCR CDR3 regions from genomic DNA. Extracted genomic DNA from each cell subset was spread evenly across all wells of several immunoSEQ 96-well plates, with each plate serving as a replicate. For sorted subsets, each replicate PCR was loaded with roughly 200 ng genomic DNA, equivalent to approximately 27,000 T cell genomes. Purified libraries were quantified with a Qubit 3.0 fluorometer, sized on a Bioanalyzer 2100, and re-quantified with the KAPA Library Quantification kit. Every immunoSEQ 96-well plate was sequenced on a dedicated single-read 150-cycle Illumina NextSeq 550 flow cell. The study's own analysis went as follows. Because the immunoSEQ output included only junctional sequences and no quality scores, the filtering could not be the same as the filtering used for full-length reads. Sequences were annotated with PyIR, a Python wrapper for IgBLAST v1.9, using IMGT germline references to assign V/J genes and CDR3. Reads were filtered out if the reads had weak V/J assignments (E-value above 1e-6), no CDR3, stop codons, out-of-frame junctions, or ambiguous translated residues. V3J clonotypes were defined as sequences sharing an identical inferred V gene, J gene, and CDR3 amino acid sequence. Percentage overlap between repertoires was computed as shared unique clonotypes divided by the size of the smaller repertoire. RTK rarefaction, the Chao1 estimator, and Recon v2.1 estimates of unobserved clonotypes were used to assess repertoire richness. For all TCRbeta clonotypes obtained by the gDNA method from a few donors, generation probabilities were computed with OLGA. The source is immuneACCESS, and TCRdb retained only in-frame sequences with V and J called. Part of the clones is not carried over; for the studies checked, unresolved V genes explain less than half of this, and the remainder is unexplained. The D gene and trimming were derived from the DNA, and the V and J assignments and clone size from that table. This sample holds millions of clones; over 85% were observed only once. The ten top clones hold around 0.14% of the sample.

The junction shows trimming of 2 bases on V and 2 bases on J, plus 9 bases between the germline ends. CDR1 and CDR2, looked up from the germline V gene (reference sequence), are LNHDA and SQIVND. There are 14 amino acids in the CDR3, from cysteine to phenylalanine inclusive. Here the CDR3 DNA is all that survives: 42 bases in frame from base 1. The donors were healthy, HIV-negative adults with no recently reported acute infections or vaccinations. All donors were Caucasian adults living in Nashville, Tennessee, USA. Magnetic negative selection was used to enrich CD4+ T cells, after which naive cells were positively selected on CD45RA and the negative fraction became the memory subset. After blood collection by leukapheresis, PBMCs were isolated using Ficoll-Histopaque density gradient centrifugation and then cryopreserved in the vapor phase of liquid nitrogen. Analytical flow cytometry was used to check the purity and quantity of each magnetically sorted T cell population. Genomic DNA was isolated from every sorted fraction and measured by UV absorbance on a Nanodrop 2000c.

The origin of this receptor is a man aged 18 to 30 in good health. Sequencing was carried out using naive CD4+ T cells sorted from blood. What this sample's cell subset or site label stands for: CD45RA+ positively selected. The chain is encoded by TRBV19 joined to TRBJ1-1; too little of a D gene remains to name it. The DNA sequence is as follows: TGTGCCAGTAGTATAACCGGCCCCAACACTGAAGCTTTCTTT. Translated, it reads CASSITGPNTEAFF.